The 5 T cell receptor beta chains in this list originate from one sample, sequenced in a study of T cells in Graves' hyperthyroidism and ophthalmopathy. Authors of the study amplified TCR beta CDR3 regions from RNA transcripts. Primed by the HTBI set, a first-round RT-PCR was run on the TCR CDR3. TCRdb passed the multiplex PCR reads through MiXCR, listing each CDR3 protein once. The data show almost 600,000 distinct CDR3 sequences, around 13% seen once. The sequenced sample was blood. These receptors all come from a woman between 25 and 40 years old with Graves' hyperthyroidism that later progressed to Graves' ophthalmopathy.

V usage is TRBV30 and J usage is TRBJ1-1; D remains unclear. The ends were cut back, 1 base at V and 0 bases at J, with 6 bases in the middle. The CDR3 totals 13 residues. Germline V gives CDR1 GTSNPN, CDR2 SVGIG (reference sequence). CDR3 amino acids: CAWSDQVNTEAFF. The CDR3 DNA reads as TGTGCCTGGAGTGATCAAGTGAACACTGAAGCTTTCTTT.

This clonotype has at least ten counts. V and J are TRBV30 and TRBJ2-5; 9 bases agree with TRBD1. The CDR3 sequence is 14 residues long. Germline V gene data show CDR1 as GTSNPN and CDR2 as SVGIG (reference sequence). The ends lost 5 bases at V and 7 bases at J; junction bases unmatched: 11. CDR3 bases: TGTGCCTGGGGGGGGGAAGGGACAGGGAGGACCCAGTACTTC. Translating it yields CAWGGEGTGRTQYF.

This clonotype showed up many times. CDR3 protein: CATSRDLGTNVQFF. The CDR3 region has the DNA TGTGCCACCAGCAGAGATCTAGGGACTAATGTTCAGTTCTTC. The rearrangement uses TRBV15 and TRBJ2-1; 7 bases are a match to TRBD2. The V and J ends lost 0 bases and 13 bases, in that order; junction bases with no gene match: 9. This CDR3 is built from 14 residues. The germline CDR1 and CDR2 sequences are LNHNV and YYDKDF (reference sequence).

V gene TRBV29-1 combines with J gene TRBJ2-7; perhaps D is TRBD1 or TRBD2 (5 bases each). The germline V gene encodes CDR1 SQVTM and CDR2 ANQGSEA. The ends were cut back, 8 bases at V and 3 bases at J, with 14 bases in the middle. The CDR3 is 12 amino acids. The CDR3 nucleotides read TGCAGCACCCGGGACGGATTCTACGAGCAGTACTTC. This codes for CSTRDGFYEQYF.

This clonotype was recorded many times. The chain uses TRBV12-3 or TRBV12-4 and TRBJ1-3, with D possibly being TRBD1 (5 bases). Trimming removed 2 bases at V and 8 bases at J, with 13 bases between. The CDR3 extends over 14 amino acids. DNA for the CDR3: TGTGCCAGCAGTTTATCCCCACCGGGGGACACCATATATTTT. Amino acids: CASSLSPPGDTIYF.